This TCR beta chain was captured in a study of cytomegalovirus exposure and HLA in healthy donors. Concerning this clone itself: Its antigen remains unidentified.

Per the germline V gene, CDR1 is LNHDA and CDR2 is SQIVND (reference sequence). The V end was cut by 5 bases, the J end by 7 bases, with 15 bases between. This CDR3 region has 14 residues. Researchers ran the PCR with 60 Vbeta and 13 Jbeta primers. Clones were sequenced by immunoSEQ multiplex PCR, and TCRdb holds only the in-frame ones, with some missing. The data contain tens of thousands of clones, more than 75% of them singletons. Study-wide findings and caveats: Highly shared sequence variants in one cluster were likely a sequencing artifact.

This receptor was taken from a male donor in good health and CMV-seropositive. Material: PBMCs. The chain uses TRBV19 and TRBJ1-5; possibly TRBD1 for D (6 bases). The CDR3 loop reads CASSAGGREQPQHF. CDR3 nucleotide sequence: TGTGCCAGTAGTGCGGGGGGGCGGGAGCAGCCCCAGCATTTT.